This T cell receptor beta chain is drawn from a study of cytomegalovirus exposure and HLA in healthy donors. Study-level points and caveats: A classifier reportedly called cytomegalovirus status with high sensitivity and specificity. Data from an earlier analysis indicated that most TCR beta V segments were productive either about 90% or about 30% of the time. In a later analysis, TCR beta V- and J-gene trimming showed a link to a missense DCLRE1C variant. Common viral pathogens were later found to be apparently linked to several of the most significant clusters.

Vbeta (60) and Jbeta (13) primers were used in the PCR. The repertoire was sequenced with immunoSEQ multiplex PCR; TCRdb's copy has only in-frame clones and lacks some. The sample records 100,000 to 130,000 clones, 65% to 80% being singletons. The junction had 7 bases not matched to a gene; V was cut back by 4 bases and J by 10 bases. The CDR3 runs 12 residues. Per germline, CDR1 SGHRS and CDR2 YFSETQ. As regards this clone: The antigen remains unidentified.

The chain combines TRBV5-1 with TRBJ1-1; TRBD1 matches 7 bases. This receptor was identified in a male donor in good health and CMV-seronegative. The source material was PBMCs. This chain's CDR3 is CASSQEGGLAFF. CDR3 coding DNA: TGCGCCAGCAGCCAGGAAGGGGGCTTAGCTTTCTTT.